These 5 T cell receptor delta chains originate from one sample sequenced in a study of Vδ1+ human thymocytes. General study points: Highly polyclonal TRG and TRD repertoires with Gaussian CDR3 length distributions appeared in thymus.

Sequences come from RNA converted to cDNA by reverse transcription. Multiplex PCR used pooled V-gene forward primers and a constant-region reverse primer to amplify CDR3s. TCRdb repeated clone calling on the multiplex PCR reads with CATT. The sample includes tens of thousands of delta-chain clones, roughly 15% of them seen just once. Their cognate antigens are unknown. Sequencing input: Vdelta1+ gamma-delta thymocytes from the thymus. The subset denotes: FACS-sorted CD3+ TCRalphabeta- TCRVdelta1+ TCRVdelta2- thymocytes. All receptors derive from a girl younger than two who had congenital heart surgery.

The sample holds a few counts of this clone. The V and J genes are TRDV1 and TRDJ1; 8 nucleotides align to TRDD3. This CDR3 region has 15 residues. V was clipped by 5 bases and J by 10 bases; unmatched bases: 15. Germline lookup yields CDR1 TSWWSYY and CDR2 QGS. The CDR3 spells CALGLIRLGEVGLIF. Written as DNA, the CDR3 is TGTGCTCTTGGGCTCATTCGGCTGGGGGAGGTTGGACTCATCTTT.

In this sample, this clone turned up a few times. The genes are TRDV1 and TRDJ1; D possibly corresponds to TRDD3 (6 bases). Trimming took off 3 bases at V and 0 bases at J, with 32 bases between the two ends. Germline values: CDR1 TSWWSYY, CDR2 QGS. This CDR3 comprises 22 residues. The CDR3 loop is CALGEKRDLYRILVKYTDKLIF. DNA for the CDR3: TGTGCTCTTGGGGAGAAAAGGGACCTTTACCGGATACTTGTGAAGTACACCGATAAACTCATCTTT.

This rearrangement joins TRDV1 to TRDJ1; 7 positions agree with TRDD3. The V gene's germline CDR1 is TSWWSYY and CDR2 QGS. Trimming took 9 bases from V and 3 from J; bases not matched to a gene: 4. The CDR3 contains 12 residues. The CDR3 loop is CALGILADKLIF. The DNA of the CDR3 is TGTGCTCTGGGGATATTGGCCGATAAACTCATCTTT.

The rearrangement uses TRDV1 and TRDJ1, with D unresolved. From germline, CDR1 is TSWWSYY and CDR2 QGS. V was trimmed by 3 bases and J by 1 base, leaving 15 bases between them. The CDR3 has 16 amino acids. The CDR3 loop is CALGESQRRLTDKLIF. CDR3 DNA sequence: TGTGCTCTTGGGGAGTCTCAGAGACGCCTCACCGATAAACTCATCTTT.

The chain is built from TRDV1 and TRDJ1; D is ambiguous. Trimming took 1 base from V and 0 from J, leaving 24 bases between them. Germline lookup yields CDR1 TSWWSYY and CDR2 QGS. CDR3 size: 20 residues. This CDR3 reads CALGEPIPPEVNAYTDKLIF. In nucleotides, the CDR3 is TGTGCTCTTGGGGAACCCATTCCGCCGGAGGTTAATGCGTACACCGATAAACTCATCTTT.